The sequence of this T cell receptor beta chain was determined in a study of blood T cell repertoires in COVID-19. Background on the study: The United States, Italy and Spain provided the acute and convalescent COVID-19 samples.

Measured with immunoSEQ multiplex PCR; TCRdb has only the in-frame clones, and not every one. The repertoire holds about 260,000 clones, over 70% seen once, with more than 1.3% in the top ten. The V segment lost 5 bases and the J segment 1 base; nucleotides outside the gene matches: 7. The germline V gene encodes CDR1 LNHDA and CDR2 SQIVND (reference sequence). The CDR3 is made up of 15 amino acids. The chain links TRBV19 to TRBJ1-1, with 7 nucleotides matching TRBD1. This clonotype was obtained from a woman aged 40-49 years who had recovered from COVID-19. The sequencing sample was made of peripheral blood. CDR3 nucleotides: TGTGCCAGTAGTCTCTGGACAGGCCAGAACACTGAAGCTTTCTTT. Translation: CASSLWTGQNTEAFF.